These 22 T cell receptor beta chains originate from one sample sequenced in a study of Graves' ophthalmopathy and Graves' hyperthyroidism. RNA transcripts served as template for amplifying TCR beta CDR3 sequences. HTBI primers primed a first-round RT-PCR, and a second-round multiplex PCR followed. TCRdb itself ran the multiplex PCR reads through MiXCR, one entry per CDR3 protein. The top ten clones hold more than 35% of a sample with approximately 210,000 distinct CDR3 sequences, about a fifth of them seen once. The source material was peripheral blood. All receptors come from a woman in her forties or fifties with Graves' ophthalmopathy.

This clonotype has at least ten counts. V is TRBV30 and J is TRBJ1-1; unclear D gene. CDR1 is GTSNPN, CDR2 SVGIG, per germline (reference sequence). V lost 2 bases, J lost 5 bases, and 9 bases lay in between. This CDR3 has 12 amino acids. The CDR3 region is CAWSLGGTEAFF. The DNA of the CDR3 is TGTGCCTGGAGTTTAGGCGGTACTGAAGCTTTCTTT.

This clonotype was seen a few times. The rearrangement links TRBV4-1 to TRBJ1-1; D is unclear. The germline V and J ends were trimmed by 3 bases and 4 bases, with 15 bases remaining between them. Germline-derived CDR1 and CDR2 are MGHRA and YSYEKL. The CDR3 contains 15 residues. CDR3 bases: TGCGCCAGCAGCCATGTTGCAGGCGCGGGCACTGAAGCTTTCTTT. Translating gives CASSHVAGAGTEAFF.

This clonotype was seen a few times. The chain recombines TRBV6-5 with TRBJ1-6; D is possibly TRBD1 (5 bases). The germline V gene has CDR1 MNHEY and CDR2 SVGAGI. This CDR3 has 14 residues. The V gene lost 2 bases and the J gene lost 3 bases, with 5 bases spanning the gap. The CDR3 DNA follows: TGTGCCAGCAGTTACGACAGCTATAATTCACCCCTCCACTTT. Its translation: CASSYDSYNSPLHF.

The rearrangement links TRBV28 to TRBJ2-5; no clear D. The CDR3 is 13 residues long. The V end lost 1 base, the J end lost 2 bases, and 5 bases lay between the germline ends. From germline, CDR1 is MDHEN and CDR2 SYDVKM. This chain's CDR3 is CASSLLGQETQYF. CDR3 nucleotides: TGTGCCAGCAGTTTATTAGGGCAAGAGACCCAGTACTTC.

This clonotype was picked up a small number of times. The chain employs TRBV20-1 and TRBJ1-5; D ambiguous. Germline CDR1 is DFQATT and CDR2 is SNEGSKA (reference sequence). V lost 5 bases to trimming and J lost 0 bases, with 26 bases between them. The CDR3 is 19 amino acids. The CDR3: CSAPTILGSGPYSNQPQHF. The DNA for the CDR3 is TGCAGTGCTCCAACCATCTTGGGTTCAGGACCCTATAGCAATCAGCCCCAGCATTTT.

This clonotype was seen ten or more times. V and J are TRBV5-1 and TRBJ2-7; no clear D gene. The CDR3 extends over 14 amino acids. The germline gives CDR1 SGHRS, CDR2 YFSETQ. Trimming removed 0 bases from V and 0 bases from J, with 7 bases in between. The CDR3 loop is CASSLAQISYEQYF. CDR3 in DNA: TGCGCCAGCAGCTTGGCACAGATCTCCTACGAGCAGTACTTC.

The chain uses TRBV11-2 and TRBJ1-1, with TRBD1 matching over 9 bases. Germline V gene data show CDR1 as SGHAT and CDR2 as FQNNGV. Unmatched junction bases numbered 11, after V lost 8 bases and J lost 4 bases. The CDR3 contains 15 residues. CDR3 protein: CASRRSTGGPTEAFF. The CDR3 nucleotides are TGTGCCAGCCGCAGGTCGACAGGGGGGCCCACTGAAGCTTTCTTT.

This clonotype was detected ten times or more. The CDR3 coding sequence is TGTGCCATCAGTGAGTACATGAACACTGAAGCTTTCTTT. Translation gives CAISEYMNTEAFF. This sequence joins TRBV10-3 and TRBJ1-1; D not certain. This CDR3 is built from 13 residues. With 1 base removed from V and 0 bases from J, the gap between germline ends came to 3 bases. CDR1 and CDR2 from the germline V gene are ENHRY and SYGVKD.

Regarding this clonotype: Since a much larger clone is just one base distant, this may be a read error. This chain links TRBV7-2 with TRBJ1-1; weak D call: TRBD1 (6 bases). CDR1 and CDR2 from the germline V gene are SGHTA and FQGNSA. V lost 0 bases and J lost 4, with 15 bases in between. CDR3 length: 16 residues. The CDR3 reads CASSLALFVRGTEAFF. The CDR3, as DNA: TGTGCCAGCAGCTTAGCGCTCTTCGTCAGGGGCACTGAAGCTTTCTTT.

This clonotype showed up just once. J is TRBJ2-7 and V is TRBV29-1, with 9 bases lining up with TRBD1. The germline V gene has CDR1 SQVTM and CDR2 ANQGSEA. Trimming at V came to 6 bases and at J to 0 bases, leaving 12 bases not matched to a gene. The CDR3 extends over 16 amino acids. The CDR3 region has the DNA TGCAGCGTCGCCGGGACAGGGATGTCTGCCTCCTACGAGCAGTACTTC. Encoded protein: CSVAGTGMSASYEQYF.

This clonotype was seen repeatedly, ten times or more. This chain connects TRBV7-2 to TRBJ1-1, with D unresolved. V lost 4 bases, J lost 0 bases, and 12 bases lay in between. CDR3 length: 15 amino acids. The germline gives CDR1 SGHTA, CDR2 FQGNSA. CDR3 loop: CASSYSGTLNTEAFF. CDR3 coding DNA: TGTGCCAGCAGCTACTCGGGCACCCTGAACACTGAAGCTTTCTTT.

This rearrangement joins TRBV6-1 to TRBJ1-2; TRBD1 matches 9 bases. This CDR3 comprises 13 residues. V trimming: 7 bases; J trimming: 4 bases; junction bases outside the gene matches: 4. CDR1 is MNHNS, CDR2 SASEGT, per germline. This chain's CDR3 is CASTTGGIYGYTF. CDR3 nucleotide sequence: TGTGCCAGCACAACAGGGGGCATCTATGGCTACACCTTC.

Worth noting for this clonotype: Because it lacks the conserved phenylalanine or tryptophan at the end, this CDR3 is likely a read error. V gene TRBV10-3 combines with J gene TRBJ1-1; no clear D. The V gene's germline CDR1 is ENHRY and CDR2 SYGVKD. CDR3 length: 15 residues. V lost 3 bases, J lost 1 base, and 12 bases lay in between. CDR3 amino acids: CAISDGGQRNTEAFS. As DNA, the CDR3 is TGTGCCATCAGTGATGGAGGTCAGAGGAACACTGAAGCTTTCTCT.

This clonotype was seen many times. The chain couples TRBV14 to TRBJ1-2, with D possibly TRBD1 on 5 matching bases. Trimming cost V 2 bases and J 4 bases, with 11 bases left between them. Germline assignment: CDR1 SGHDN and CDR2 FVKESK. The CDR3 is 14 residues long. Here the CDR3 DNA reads TGTGCCAGCAGCCAAACCAGGGCTTTCTATGGCTACACCTTC. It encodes CASSQTRAFYGYTF. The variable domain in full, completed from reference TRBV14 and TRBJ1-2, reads EAGVTQFPSHSVIEKGQTVTLRCDPISGHDNLYWYRRVMGKEIKFLLHFVKESKQDESGMPNNRFLAERTGGTYSTLKVQPAELEDSGVYFCASSQTRAFYGYTFGSGTRLTVV.

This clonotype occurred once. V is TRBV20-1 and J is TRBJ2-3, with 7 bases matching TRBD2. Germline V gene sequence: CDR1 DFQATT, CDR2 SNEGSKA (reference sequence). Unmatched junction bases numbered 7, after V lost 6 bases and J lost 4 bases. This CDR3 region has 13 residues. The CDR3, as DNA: TGCAGTGCCGACTTGGGAGGGCCAGATACGCAGTATTTT. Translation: CSADLGGPDTQYF.

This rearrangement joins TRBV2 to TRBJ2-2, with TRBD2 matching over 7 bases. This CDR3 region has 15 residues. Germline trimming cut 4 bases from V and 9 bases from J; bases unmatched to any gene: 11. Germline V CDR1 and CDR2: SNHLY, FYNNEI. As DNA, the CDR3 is TGTGCCAGCAGTGGTTCGGCGGGAGTCCCCAGGGAGCTGTTTTTT. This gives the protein CASSGSAGVPRELFF.

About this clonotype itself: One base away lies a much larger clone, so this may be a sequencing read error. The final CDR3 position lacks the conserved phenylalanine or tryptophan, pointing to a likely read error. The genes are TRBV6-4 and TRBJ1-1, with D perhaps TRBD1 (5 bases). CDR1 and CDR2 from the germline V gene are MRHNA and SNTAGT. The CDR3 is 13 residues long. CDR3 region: CANSRQLNTEAFL. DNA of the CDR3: TGTGCCAACAGTAGACAGCTTAACACTGAAGCTTTCCTT.

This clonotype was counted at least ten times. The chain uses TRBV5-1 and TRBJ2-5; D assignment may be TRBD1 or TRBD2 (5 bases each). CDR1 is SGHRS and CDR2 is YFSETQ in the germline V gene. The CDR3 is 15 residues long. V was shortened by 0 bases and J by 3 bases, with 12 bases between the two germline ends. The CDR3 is CASSLGGEFKETQYF. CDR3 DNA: TGCGCCAGCAGCTTGGGAGGGGAGTTCAAAGAGACCCAGTACTTC.

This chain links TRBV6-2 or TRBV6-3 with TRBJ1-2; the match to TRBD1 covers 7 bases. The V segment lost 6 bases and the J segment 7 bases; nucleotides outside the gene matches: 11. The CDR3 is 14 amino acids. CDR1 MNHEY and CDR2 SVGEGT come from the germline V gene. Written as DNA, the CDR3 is TGTGCCAGCAGCCCTCACCGACAGGGTAGTGGCTACACCTTC. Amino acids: CASSPHRQGSGYTF.

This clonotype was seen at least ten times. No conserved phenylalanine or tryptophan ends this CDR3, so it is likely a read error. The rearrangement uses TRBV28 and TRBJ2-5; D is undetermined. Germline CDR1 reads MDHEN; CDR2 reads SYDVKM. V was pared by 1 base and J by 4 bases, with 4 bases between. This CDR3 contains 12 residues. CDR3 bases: TGTGCCAGCAGTTTATTAGGAGAGACCCAGTACTCC. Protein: CASSLLGETQYS.

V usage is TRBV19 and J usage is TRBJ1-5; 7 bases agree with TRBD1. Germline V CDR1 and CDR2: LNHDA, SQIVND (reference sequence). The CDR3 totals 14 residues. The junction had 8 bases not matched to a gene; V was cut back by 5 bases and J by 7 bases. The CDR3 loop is CASSDATGYQPQHF. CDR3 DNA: TGTGCCAGTAGTGACGCGACAGGGTACCAGCCCCAGCATTTT.

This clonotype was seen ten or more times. CDR3 in amino acids: CASSPPTGGYYGYTF. In DNA form, the CDR3 reads TGTGCCAGCAGTCCACCGACGGGGGGTTACTATGGCTACACCTTC. This chain uses TRBV28 with TRBJ1-2, with D tentatively TRBD1 (5 bases). Trimming shortened V by 5 bases and J by 3 bases, and 16 bases separated the two germline ends. The germline V gene encodes CDR1 MDHEN and CDR2 SYDVKM. The CDR3 has 15 amino acids.